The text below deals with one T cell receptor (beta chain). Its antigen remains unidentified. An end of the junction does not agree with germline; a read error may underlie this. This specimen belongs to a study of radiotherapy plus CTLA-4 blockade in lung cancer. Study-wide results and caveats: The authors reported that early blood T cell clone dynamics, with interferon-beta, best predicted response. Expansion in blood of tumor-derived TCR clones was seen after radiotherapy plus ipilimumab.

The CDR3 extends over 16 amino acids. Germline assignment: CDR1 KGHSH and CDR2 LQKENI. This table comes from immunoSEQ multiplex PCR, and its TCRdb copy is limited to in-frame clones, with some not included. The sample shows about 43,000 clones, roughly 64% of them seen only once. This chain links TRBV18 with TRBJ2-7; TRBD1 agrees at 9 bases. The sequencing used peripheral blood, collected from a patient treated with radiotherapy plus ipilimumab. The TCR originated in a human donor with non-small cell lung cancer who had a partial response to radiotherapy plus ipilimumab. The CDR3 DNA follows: TGTGCCAGCGCACCGACTAGGCTGGACAGGGGCTACGAGCAGTACTTC. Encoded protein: CASAPTRLDRGYEQYF.